This T cell receptor (beta chain) came from a study of control samples from healthy donors and cancer patients. The V and J ends lost 9 bases and 6 bases respectively, with 13 bases between them. Germline CDR1 is WSHSY and CDR2 is SAAADI. The CDR3 loop spans 12 amino acids. The repertoire was sequenced with immunoSEQ multiplex PCR; TCRdb's copy has only in-frame clones and lacks some. The sample holds about 83,000 clones, 75% to 95% seen once. This clone appeared once. Sequencing was done on a sample of blood. The rearrangement joins TRBV10-2 to TRBJ2-3, with TRBD1 as a possible D gene (5 bases). This TCR was recovered from a man aged 50-59 years in good health. The CDR3 is CASRQSSDTQYF. CDR3 coding DNA: TGCGCCAGTCGACAGTCGTCCGATACGCAGTATTTT.